This T cell receptor beta chain was captured by sequencing in a study of T cell clones after liver transplantation. This CDR3 spans 15 amino acids. The germline V gene has CDR1 SGHVS and CDR2 FNYEAQ. V was clipped by 3 bases and J by 7 bases; unmatched bases: 9. Sequenced by immunoSEQ multiplex PCR; TCRdb stores in-frame clones only, minus some. The sample contains about 100,000 clones, more than 75% of which appear only once. The chain couples TRBV7-6 to TRBJ2-7, with 10 bases lining up with TRBD2. Material: CD4+ T cells from blood, obtained before liver transplant. The receptor's source is a human donor who received a liver transplant. CDR3 sequence (DNA): TGTGCCAGCAGCTTCCTAGCGGGGGCCCGGCAGGAGCAGTACTTC. This encodes CASSFLAGARQEQYF. Full variable domain (rest looked up from reference TRBV7-6 and TRBJ2-7): GAGVSQSPRYKVTKRGQDVALRCDPISGHVSLYWYRQALGQGPEFLTYFNYEAQQDKSGLPNDRFSAERPEGSISTLTIQRTEQRDSAMYRCASSFLAGARQEQYFGPGTRLTVT.